This T cell receptor (beta chain) originates from a study of CD8 T cells in ankylosing spondylitis. Findings of the study overall: Reports say disease-linked clones showed up significantly more in matched ankylosing spondylitis synovial fluid. For ankylosing spondylitis blood, a TCR beta motif of several highly homologous variants appeared characteristic. Disease-linked clones, CD8+, were relatively rare in peripheral blood.

A word on this clonotype: What it binds is not known.

The CDR3 contains 14 residues. Per germline, CDR1 MGHRA and CDR2 YSYEKL. The V and J ends lost 7 bases and 1 base respectively, with 10 bases between them. Preparation of TCR beta libraries was done by quantitative 5'-RACE with molecular barcodes. TCRdb used MiXCR to reprocess the 5' RACE reads, holding one entry per CDR3 protein. The sample includes some 270,000 distinct CDR3 sequences, approximately 30% of them seen just once. This receptor was taken from a male donor with ankylosing spondylitis or in good health (not recorded which). The chain joins TRBV4-1 to TRBJ2-2, with D perhaps TRBD2 (6 bases). The sequencing input was blood, either unsorted or a sorted T cell fraction (not recorded which). Written as DNA, the CDR3 is TGCGCCAGCAAGACGGGACTGAACACCGGGGAGCTGTTTTTT. This translates into CASKTGLNTGELFF.